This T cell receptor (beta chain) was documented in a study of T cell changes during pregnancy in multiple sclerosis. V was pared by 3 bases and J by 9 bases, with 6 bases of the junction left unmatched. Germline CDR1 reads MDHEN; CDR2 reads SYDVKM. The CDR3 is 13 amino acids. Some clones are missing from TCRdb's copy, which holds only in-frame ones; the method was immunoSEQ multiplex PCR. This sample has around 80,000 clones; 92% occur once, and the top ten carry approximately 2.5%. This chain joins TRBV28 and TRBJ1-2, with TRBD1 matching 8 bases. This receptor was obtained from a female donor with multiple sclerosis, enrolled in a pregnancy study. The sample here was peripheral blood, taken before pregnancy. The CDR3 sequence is CASSFKDRVSYTF. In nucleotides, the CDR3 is TGTGCCAGCAGTTTTAAGGACAGGGTGAGCTACACCTTC.